Here is one T cell receptor (beta chain) with its context. As originally analysed: Reference gene primers were amplified, and this amplification served to estimate nucleated cell counts. Assay used: immunoSEQ multiplex PCR; TCRdb lists only in-frame clones, some missing. V, J and clone size were drawn from that table, and D and trimming were deduced from the DNA. The sample carries 350,000 to 400,000 clones, around 88% recorded once. This specimen comes from a study of blood T cell repertoires in COVID-19. Study information: Samples taken during acute and convalescent COVID-19 were collected in the United States, Italy and Spain. PBMCs, B-cell-depleted T cells, or T cells provided the cDNA or gDNA that made up the material.

Patients of the Seattle cohort, enrolled during active infection, were followed longitudinally. This clonotype originated in a woman aged 55 to 70 with COVID-19, enrolled during active disease. What was sequenced was peripheral blood.

The CDR3 protein is CAWSGGLAGQYF. The CDR3 region has the DNA TGTGCCTGGAGCGGAGGACTAGCGGGTCAGTATTTT. This chain links TRBV30 with TRBJ2-3; TRBD2 matches 11 bases. This CDR3 region has 12 residues. Looked up from germline, CDR1 is GTSNPN and CDR2 is SVGIG (reference sequence). J gave up 12 bases and V 3 bases, and 5 bases lay outside the gene matches.